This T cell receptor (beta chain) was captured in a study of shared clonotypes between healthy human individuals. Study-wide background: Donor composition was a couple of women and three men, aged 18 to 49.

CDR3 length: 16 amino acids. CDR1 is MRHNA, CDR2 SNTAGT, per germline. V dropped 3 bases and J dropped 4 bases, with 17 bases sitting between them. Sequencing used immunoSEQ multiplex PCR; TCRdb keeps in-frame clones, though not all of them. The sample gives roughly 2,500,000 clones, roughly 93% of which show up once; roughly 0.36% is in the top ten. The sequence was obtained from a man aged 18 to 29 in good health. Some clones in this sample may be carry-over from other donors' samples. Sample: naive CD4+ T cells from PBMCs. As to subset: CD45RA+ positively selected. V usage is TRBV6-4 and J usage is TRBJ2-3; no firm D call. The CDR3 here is CASSDPGSGRPDTQYF. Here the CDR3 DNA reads TGTGCCAGCAGTGATCCGGGTTCGGGCCGCCCAGATACGCAGTATTTT.